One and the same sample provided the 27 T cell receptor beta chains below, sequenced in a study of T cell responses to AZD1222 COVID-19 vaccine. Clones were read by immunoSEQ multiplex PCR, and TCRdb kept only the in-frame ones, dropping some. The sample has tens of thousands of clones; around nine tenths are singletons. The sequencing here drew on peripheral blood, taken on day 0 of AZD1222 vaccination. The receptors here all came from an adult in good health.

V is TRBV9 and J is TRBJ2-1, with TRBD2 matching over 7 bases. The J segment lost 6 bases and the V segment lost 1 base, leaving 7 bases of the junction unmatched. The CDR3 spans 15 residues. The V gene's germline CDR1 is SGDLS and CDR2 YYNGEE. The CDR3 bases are TGTGCCAGCAGCGTACTTCCCGGGGAGGGCAATGAGCAGTTCTTC. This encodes CASSVLPGEGNEQFF.

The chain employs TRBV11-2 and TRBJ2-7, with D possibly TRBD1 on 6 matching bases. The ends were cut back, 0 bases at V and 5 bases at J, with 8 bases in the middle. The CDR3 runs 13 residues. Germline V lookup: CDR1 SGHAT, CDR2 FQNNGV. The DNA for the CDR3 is TGTGCCAGCAGCTTAGACAGGGGCCACGAGCAGTACTTC. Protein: CASSLDRGHEQYF.

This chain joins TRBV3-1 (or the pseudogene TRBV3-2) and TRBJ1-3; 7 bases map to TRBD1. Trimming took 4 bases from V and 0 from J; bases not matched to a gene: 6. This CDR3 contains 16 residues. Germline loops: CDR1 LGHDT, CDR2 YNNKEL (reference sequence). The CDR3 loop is CASSRGGTVSGNTIYF. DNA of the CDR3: TGTGCCAGCAGCCGTGGCGGGACAGTCTCTGGAAACACCATATATTTT.

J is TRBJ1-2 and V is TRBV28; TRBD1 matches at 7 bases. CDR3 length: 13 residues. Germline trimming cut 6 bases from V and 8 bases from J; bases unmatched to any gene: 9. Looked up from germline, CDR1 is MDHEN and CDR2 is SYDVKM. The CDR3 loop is CASSPPTGYGYTF. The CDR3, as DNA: TGTGCCAGCAGCCCCCCGACAGGGTACGGCTACACCTTC.

The CDR3 loop reads CASPNHGARTYEQYF. CDR3 DNA: TGTGCCAGCCCGAACCACGGCGCCCGAACCTACGAGCAGTACTTC. The V call is TRBV6-5, the J call TRBJ2-7, with D unclear. The CDR3 is made up of 15 amino acids. Trimming took 8 bases from V and 2 from J, leaving 19 bases between them. From germline, CDR1 is MNHEY and CDR2 SVGAGI.

The CDR3 reads CAYGLALDTQYF. Here the CDR3 DNA reads TGTGCCTACGGACTAGCATTAGATACGCAGTATTTT. This chain uses TRBV30 with TRBJ2-3, with 8 bases identical to TRBD2. V lost 7 bases and J lost 5; bases outside the gene matches: 5. CDR1 and CDR2 (germline): GTSNPN, SVGIG (reference sequence). This CDR3 has 12 amino acids.

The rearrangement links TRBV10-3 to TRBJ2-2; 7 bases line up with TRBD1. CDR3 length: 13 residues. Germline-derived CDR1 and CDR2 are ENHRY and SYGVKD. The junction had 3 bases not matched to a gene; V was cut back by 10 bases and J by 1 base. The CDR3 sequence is CATYRGNTGELFF. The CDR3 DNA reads TGTGCCACCTACAGGGGGAACACCGGGGAGCTGTTTTTT.

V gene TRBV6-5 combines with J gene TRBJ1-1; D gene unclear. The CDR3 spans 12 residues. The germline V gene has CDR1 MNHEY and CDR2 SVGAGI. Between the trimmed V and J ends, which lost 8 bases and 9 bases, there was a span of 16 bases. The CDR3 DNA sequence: TGTGCCAGCTCTACGCATGAGGCTCAAGCTTTCTTT. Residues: CASSTHEAQAFF.

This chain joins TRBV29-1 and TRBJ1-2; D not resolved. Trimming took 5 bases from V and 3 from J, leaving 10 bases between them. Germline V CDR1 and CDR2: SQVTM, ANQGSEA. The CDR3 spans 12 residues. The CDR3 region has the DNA TGCAGCGTTTTAAGCGGGGACTATGGCTACACCTTC. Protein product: CSVLSGDYGYTF. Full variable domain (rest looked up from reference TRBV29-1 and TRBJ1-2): SAVISQKPSRDICQRGTSLTIQCQVDSQVTMMFWYRQQPGQSLTLIATANQGSEATYESGFVIDKFPISRPNLTFSTLTVSNMSPEDSSIYLCSVLSGDYGYTFGSGTRLTVV.

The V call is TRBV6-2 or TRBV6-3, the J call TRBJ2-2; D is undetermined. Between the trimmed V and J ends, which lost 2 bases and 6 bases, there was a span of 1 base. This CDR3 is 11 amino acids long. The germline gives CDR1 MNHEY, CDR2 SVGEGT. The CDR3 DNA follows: TGTGCCAGCAGTTACGCCGGGGAGCTGTTTTTT. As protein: CASSYAGELFF.

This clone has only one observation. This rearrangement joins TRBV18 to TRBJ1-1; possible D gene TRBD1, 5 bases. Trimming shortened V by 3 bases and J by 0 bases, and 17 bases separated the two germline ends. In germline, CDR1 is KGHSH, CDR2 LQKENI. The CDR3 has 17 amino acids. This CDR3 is CASSPSGRGRMNTEAFF. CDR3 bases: TGTGCCAGCTCACCCTCGGGACGGGGTCGGATGAACACTGAAGCTTTCTTT.

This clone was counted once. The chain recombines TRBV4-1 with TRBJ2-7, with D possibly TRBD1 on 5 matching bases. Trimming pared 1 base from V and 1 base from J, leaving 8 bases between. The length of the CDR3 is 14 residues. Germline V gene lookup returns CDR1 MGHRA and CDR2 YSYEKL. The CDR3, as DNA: TGCGCCAGCAGCCAAGCGGCAGGGTCCTACGAGCAGTACTTC. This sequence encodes CASSQAAGSYEQYF.

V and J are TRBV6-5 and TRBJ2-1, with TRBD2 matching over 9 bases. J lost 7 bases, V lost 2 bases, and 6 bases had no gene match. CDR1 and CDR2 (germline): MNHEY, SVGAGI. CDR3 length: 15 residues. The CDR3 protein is CASSYLRGGGNEQFF. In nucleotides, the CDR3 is TGTGCCAGCAGTTACCTGCGGGGGGGTGGGAATGAGCAGTTCTTC.

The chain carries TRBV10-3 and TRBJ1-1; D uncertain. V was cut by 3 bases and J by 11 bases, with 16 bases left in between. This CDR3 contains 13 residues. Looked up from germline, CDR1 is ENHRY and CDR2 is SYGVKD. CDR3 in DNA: TGTGCCATCAGTGAAGGTGAGGCGGTGTGGGCTTTCTTT. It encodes CAISEGEAVWAFF.

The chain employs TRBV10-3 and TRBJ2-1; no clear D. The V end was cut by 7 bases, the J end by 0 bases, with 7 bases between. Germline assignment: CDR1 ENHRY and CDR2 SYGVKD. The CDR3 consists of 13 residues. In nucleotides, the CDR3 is TGTGCCATCACCATGAGCTCCTACAATGAGCAGTTCTTC. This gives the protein CAITMSSYNEQFF.

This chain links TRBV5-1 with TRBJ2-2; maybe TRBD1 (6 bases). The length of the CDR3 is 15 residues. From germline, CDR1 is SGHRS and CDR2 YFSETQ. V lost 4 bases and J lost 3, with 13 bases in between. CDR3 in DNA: TGCGCCAGCAGCCCAACAGGGATTTACACCGGGGAGCTGTTTTTT. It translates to CASSPTGIYTGELFF.

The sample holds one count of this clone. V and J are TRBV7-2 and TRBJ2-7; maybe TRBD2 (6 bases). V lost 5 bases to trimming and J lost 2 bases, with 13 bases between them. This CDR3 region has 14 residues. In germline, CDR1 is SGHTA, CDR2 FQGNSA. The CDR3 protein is CASSLGGPPYEQYF. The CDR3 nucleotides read TGTGCCAGCAGCCTGGGGGGACCCCCCTACGAGCAGTACTTC.

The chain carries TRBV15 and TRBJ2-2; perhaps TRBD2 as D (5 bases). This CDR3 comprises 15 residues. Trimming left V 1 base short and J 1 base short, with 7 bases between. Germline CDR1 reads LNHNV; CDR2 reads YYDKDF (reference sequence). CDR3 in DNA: TGTGCCACCAGCAGAGTAGCGCTGAACACCGGGGAGCTGTTTTTT. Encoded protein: CATSRVALNTGELFF.

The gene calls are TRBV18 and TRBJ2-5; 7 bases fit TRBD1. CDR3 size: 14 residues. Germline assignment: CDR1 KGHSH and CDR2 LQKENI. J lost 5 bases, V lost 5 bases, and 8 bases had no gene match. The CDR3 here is CASSSGTQGETQYF. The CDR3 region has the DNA TGTGCCAGCTCATCCGGGACACAGGGGGAGACCCAGTACTTC.

In nucleotides, the CDR3 is TGTGCCAGCAGTTCTATCAATCAGCCCCAGCATTTT. This gives the protein CASSSINQPQHF. The V call is TRBV7-9, the J call TRBJ1-5; no reliable D call. Looked up from germline, CDR1 is SEHNR and CDR2 is FQNEAQ (reference sequence). This CDR3 is built from 12 residues. The V gene lost 6 bases and the J gene lost 3 bases, with 6 bases spanning the gap.

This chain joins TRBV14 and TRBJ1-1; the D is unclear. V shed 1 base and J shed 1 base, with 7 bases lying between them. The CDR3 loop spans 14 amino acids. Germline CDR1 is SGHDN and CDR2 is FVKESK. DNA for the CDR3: TGTGCCAGCAGCCAAGTTTATCCGAACACTGAAGCTTTCTTT. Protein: CASSQVYPNTEAFF.

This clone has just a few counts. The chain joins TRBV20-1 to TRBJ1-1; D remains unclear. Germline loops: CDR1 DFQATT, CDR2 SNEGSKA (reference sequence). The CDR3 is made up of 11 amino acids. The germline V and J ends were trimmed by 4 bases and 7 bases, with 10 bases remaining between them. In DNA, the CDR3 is TGCAGTGCTACAGGACCTGATGAAGCTTTCTTT. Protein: CSATGPDEAFF.

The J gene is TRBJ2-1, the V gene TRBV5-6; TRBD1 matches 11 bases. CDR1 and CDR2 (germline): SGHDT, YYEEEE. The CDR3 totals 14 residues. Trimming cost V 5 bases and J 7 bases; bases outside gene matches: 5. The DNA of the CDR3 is TGTGCCAGCAGTCAAGGACAGGGGGCAAATGAGCAGTTCTTC. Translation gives CASSQGQGANEQFF.

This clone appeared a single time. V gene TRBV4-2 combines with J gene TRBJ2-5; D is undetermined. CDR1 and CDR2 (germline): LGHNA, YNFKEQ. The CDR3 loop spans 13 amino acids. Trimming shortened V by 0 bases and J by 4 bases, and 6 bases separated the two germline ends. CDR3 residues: CASSQDRSETQYF. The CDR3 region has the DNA TGTGCCAGCAGCCAAGATCGATCAGAGACCCAGTACTTC.

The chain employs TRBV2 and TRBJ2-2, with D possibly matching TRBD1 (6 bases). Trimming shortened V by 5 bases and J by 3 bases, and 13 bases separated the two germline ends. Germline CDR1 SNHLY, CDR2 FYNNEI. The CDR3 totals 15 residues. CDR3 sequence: CASSTRQEHTGELFF. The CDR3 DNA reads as TGTGCCAGCAGTACCCGACAGGAACACACCGGGGAGCTGTTTTTT.

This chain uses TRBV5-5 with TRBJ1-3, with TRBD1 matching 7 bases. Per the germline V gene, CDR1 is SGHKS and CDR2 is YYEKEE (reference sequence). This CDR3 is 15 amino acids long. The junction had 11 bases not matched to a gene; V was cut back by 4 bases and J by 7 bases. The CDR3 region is CASSGTGTVRNTIYF. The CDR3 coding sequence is TGTGCCAGCAGCGGAACCGGGACAGTAAGGAACACCATATATTTT. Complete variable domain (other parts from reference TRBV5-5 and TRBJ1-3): DAGVTQSPTHLIKTRGQQVTLRCSPISGHKSVSWYQQVLGQGPQFIFQYYEKEERGRGNFPDRFSARQFPNYSSELNVNALLLGDSALYLCASSGTGTVRNTIYFGEGSWLTVV.

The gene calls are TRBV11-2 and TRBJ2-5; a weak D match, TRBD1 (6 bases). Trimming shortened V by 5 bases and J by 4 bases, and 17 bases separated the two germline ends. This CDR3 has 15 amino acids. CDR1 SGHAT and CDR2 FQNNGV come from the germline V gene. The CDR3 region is CASSVTQGLGETQYF. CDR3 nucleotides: TGTGCCAGCAGCGTGACACAGGGTTTGGGAGAGACCCAGTACTTC.